The subject of this entry is one TCR beta chain. Its antigen is not known. Autoimmune disease history or systemic immunosuppression meant exclusion. Between the trimmed V and J ends, which lost 3 bases and 8 bases, there was a span of 14 bases. Germline V gives CDR1 LNHNV, CDR2 YYDKDF (reference sequence). The CDR3 is 15 amino acids. The data originate from a study of OX40 agonist ivuxolimab in advanced cancers. Sequenced by immunoSEQ multiplex PCR; TCRdb stores in-frame clones only, minus some. The data contain under 55,000 clones, around 93% of them singletons. Study conclusions and caveats: The mean number of expanded clones was higher in CD8+ T cells than in CD4+. Dosing at 0.1 to 3.0 mg/kg was accompanied by clonal expansion of CD4+ and CD8+ blood T cells by week 6.

The specimen was CD4+ or CD8+ T cells sorted from blood, collected in a trial of the OX40 agonist ivuxolimab. The chain joins TRBV15 to TRBJ1-6, with D perhaps matching TRBD1 (5 bases). The clonotype comes from an adult with an advanced solid tumor such as melanoma, head and neck, liver or kidney cancer. The CDR3 is CATSSGYEQDSPLHF. CDR3 bases: TGTGCCACCAGCAGCGGTTATGAACAGGATTCACCCCTCCACTTT. Using reference TRBV15 and TRBJ1-6 for the parts outside the CDR3, the full variable domain is DAMVIQNPRYQVTQFGKPVTLSCSQTLNHNVMYWYQQKSSQAPKLLFHYYDKDFNNEADTPDNFQSRRPNTSFCFLDIRSPGLGDTAMYLCATSSGYEQDSPLHFGNGTRLTVT.